This T cell receptor beta chain was captured in a study of regulatory T cells in long-lasting Graves disease. There are a few counts of this clonotype. Building of the TCR beta libraries involved iRepertoire HTBI primers and Arm-PCR of CDR3 regions. TCRdb ran MiXCR on the multiplex PCR reads and lists one entry per CDR3 protein. Among around 400,000 distinct CDR3 sequences, around 20% were seen once, and the ten largest hold roughly an eighth. Stated time point: persistent/refractory GD, antithyroid drugs over 5 years with positive TRAb. TCR sequences were obtained from RNA taken from PBMCs. Specimen: peripheral blood mononuclear cells (PBMCs), collected when the disease was refractory, from a patient treated with antithyroid drugs. The TCR sequence derives from a female donor with Graves disease.

The CDR3 coding sequence is TGTGCCAGCCGAGTTTCAGCTAACTATGGCTACACCTTC. This codes for CASRVSANYGYTF. This chain joins TRBV6-2 or TRBV6-3 and TRBJ1-2; D not resolved. CDR1 MNHEY and CDR2 SVGEGT come from the germline V gene. V was pared by 8 bases and J by 0 bases, with 10 bases between. The CDR3 covers 13 residues.